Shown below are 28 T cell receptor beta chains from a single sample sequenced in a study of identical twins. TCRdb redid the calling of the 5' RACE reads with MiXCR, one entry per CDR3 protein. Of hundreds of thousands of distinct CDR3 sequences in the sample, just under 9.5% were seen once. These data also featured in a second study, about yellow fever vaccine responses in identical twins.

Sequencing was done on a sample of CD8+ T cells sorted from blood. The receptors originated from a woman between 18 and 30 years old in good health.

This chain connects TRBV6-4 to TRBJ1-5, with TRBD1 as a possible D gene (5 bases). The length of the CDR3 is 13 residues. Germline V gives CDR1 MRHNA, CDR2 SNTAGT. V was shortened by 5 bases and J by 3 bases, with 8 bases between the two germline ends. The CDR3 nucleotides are TGTGCCAGCAGTCCCGGGGCCAATCAGCCCCAGCATTTT. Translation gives CASSPGANQPQHF.

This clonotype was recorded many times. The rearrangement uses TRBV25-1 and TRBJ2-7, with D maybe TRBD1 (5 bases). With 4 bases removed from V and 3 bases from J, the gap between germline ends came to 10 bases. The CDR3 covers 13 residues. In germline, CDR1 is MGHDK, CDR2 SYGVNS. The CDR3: CASSADSFYEQYF. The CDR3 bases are TGTGCCAGCAGTGCAGACAGTTTCTACGAGCAGTACTTC.

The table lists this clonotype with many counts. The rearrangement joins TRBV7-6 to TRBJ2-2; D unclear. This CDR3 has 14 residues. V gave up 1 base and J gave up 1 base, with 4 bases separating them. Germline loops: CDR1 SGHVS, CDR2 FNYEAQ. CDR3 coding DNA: TGTGCCAGCAGCTTAGGCAGGAACACCGGGGAGCTGTTTTTT. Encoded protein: CASSLGRNTGELFF.

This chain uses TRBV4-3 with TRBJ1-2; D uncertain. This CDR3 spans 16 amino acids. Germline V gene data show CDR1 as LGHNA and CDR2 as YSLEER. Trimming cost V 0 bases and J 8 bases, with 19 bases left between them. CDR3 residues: CASSQDQSHVPDGYTF. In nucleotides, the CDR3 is TGCGCCAGCAGCCAAGATCAATCCCACGTTCCGGACGGCTACACCTTC.

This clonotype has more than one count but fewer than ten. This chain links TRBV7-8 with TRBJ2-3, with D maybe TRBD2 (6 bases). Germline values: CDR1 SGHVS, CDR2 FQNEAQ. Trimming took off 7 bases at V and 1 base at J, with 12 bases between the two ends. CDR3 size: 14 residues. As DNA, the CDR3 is TGTGCCAGCATCCCACCTAGCGGCACAGATACGCAGTATTTT. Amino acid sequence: CASIPPSGTDTQYF.

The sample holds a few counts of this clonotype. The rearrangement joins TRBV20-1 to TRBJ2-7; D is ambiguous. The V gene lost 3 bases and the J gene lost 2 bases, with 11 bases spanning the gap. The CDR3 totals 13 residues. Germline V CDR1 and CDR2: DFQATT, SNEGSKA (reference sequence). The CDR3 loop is CSASLADPYEQYF. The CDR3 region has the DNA TGCAGTGCTAGTTTGGCGGATCCCTACGAGCAGTACTTC.

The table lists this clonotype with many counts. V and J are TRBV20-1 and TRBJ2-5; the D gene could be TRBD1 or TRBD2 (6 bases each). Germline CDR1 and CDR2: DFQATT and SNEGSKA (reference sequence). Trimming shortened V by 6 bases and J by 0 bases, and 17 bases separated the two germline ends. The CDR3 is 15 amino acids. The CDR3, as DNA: TGCAGTGCCAGGGGAGGAGGCGGGGACCAAGAGACCCAGTACTTC. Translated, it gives CSARGGGGDQETQYF.

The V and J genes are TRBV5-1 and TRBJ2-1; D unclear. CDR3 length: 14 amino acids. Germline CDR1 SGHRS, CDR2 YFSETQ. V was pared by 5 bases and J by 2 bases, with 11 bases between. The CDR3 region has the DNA TGCGCCAGCAGTCCTCCTCGCGCCTACAATGAGCAGTTCTTC. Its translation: CASSPPRAYNEQFF.

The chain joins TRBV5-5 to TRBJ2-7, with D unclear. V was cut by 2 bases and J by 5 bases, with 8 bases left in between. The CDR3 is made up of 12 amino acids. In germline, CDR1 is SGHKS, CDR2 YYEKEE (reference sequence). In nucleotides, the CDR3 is TGTGCCAGCAGCTTACAATACGACGAGCAGTACTTC. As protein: CASSLQYDEQYF.

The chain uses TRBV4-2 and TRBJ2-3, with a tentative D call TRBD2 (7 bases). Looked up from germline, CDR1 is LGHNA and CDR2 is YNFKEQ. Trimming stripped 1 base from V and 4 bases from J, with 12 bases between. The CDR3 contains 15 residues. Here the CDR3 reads CASSQGRGAADTQYF. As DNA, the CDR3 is TGTGCCAGCAGCCAAGGTCGGGGGGCGGCAGATACGCAGTATTTT.

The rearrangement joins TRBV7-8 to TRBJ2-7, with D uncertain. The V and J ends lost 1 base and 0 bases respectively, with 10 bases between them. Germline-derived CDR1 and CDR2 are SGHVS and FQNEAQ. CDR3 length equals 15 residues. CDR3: CASSLVRSNSYEQYF. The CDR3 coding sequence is TGTGCCAGCAGCTTAGTTAGGTCAAACTCCTACGAGCAGTACTTC.

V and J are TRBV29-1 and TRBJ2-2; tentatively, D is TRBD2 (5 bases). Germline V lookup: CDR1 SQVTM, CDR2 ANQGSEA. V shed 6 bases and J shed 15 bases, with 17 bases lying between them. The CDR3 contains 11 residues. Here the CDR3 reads CSVAITGDMFF. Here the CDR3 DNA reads TGCAGCGTCGCTATCACCGGGGATATGTTTTTT.

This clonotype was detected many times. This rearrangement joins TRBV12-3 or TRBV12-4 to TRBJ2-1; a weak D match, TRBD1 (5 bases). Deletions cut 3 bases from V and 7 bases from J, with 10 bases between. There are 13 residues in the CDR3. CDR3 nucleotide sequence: TGTGCCAGCAGTTTGGGCAGGGCTAATGAGCAGTTCTTC. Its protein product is CASSLGRANEQFF.

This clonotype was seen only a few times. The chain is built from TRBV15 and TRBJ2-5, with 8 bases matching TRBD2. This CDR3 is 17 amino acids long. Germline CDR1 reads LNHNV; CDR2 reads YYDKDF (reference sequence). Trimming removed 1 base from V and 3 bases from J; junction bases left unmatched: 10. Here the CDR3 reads CATSRAYSGDLEETQYF. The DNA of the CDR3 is TGTGCCACCAGCAGAGCTTATAGCGGGGATCTGGAAGAGACCCAGTACTTC.

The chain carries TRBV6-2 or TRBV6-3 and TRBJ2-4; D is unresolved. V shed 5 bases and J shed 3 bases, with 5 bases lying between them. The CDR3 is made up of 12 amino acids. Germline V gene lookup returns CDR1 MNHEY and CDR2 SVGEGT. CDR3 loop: CASSLGKNIQYF. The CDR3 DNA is TGTGCCAGCAGTCTAGGCAAAAACATTCAGTACTTC.

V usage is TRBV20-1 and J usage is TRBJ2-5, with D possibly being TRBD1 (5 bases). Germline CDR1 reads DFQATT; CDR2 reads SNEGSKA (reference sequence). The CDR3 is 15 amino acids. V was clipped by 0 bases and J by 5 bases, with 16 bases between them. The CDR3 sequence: CSARDLYRSLETQYF. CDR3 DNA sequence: TGCAGTGCTAGAGATCTCTACAGGTCCTTGGAGACCCAGTACTTC.

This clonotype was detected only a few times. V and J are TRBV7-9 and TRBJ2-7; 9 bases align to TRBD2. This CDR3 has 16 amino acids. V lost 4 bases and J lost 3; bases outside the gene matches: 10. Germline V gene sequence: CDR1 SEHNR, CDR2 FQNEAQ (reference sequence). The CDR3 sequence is CASSSRLAEKGYEQYF. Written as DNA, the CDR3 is TGTGCCAGCAGCTCCAGACTAGCGGAAAAGGGCTACGAGCAGTACTTC.

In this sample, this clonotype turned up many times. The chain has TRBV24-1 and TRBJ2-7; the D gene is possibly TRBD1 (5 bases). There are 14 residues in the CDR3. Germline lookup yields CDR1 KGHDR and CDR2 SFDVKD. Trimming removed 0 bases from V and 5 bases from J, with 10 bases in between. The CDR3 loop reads CATSDLGAPDEQYF. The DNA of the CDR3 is TGTGCCACCAGTGATTTGGGGGCGCCGGACGAGCAGTACTTC.

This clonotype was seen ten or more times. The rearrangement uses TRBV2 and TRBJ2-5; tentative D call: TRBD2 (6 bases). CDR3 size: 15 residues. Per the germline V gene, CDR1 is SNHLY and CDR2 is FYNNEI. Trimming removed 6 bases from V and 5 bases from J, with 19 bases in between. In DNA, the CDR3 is TGTGCCAGCAGCCAAAGCCCCTGGGAGGCGGAGACCCAGTACTTC. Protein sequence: CASSQSPWEAETQYF.

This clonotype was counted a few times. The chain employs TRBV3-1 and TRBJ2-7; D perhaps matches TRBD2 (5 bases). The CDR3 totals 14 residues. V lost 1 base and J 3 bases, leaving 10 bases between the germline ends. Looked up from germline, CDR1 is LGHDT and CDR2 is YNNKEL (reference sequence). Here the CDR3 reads CASSQGGPGYEQYF. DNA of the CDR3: TGTGCCAGCAGCCAAGGAGGGCCAGGCTACGAGCAGTACTTC.

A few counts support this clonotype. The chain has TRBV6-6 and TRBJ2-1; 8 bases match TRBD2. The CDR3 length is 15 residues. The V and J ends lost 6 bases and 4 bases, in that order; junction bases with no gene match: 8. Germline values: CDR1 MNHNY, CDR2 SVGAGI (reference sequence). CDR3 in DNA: TGTGCCAGCAGCCTTAGCGGGGCAGAATACAATGAGCAGTTCTTC. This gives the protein CASSLSGAEYNEQFF.

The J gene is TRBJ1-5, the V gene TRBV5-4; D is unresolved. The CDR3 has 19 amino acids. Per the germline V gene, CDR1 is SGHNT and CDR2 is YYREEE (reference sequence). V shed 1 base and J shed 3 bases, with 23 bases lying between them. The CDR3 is CASSLNPYVPGQNNQPQHF. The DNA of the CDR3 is TGTGCCAGCAGCTTGAATCCCTATGTGCCTGGCCAGAACAATCAGCCCCAGCATTTT.

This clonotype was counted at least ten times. CDR3 residues: CASTYPPSGGDTDTQYF. The CDR3 coding sequence is TGTGCCAGCACCTACCCCCCTAGCGGGGGAGACACAGATACGCAGTATTTT. V gene TRBV2 combines with J gene TRBJ2-3; 10 nucleotides align to TRBD2. The V gene's germline CDR1 is SNHLY and CDR2 FYNNEI. Losses at the gene ends were 7 bases for V and 2 bases for J; bases not matched to a gene: 12. This CDR3 spans 17 amino acids.

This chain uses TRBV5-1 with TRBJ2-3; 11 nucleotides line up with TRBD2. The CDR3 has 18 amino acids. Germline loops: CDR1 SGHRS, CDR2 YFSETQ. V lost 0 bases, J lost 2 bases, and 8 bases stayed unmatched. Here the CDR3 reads CASSLGLAGSNPTDTQYF. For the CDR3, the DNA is TGCGCCAGCAGCTTGGGACTAGCGGGGAGCAACCCCACAGATACGCAGTATTTT. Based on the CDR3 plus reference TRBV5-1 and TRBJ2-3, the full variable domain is KAGVTQTPRYLIKTRGQQVTLSCSPISGHRSVSWYQQTPGQGLQFLFEYFSETQRNKGNFPGRFSGRQFSNSRSEMNVSTLELGDSALYLCASSLGLAGSNPTDTQYFGPGTRLTVL.

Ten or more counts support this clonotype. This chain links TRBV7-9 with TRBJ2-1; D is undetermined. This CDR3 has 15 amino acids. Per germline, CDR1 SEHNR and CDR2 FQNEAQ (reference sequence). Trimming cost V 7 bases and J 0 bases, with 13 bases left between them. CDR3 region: CASIPLSSSYNEQFF. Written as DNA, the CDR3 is TGTGCCAGCATTCCGCTAAGCAGCTCCTACAATGAGCAGTTCTTC.

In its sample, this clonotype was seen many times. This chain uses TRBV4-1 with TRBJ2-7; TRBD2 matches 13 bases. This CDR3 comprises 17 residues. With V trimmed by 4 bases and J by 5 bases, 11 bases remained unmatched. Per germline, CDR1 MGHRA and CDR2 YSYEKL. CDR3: CASSPYPGTSGIDEQYF. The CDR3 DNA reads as TGCGCCAGCAGCCCATATCCAGGGACTAGCGGGATAGACGAGCAGTACTTC.

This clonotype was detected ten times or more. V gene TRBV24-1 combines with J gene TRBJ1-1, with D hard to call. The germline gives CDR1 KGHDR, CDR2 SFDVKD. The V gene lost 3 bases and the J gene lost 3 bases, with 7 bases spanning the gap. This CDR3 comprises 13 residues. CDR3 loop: CATSDRGYTEAFF. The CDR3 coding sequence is TGTGCCACCAGTGATCGGGGTTACACTGAAGCTTTCTTT.

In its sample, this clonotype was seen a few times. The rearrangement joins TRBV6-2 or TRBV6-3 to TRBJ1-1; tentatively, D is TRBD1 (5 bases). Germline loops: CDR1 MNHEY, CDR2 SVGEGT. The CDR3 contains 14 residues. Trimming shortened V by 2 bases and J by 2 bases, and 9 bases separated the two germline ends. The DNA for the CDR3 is TGTGCCAGCAGTTACGAGGACACTAACACTGAAGCTTTCTTT. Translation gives CASSYEDTNTEAFF.